A single sample gave rise to the 19 T cell receptor beta chains below, sequenced in a study of graft-versus-host responses after intestinal transplantation. Antigen specificity for these receptors is unknown. This table comes from immunoSEQ multiplex PCR, and its TCRdb copy is limited to in-frame clones, with some not included. The data contain 90,000 to 150,000 clones, just under 95% of them singletons. The sample in question was unstimulated CD4+ T cells sorted from spleen or lymph node cells, obtained before intestinal transplant. These receptors all come from a human donor who received an intestinal transplant.

This chain links TRBV11-2 with TRBJ2-3, with TRBD1 matching over 8 bases. CDR1 is SGHAT and CDR2 is FQNNGV in the germline V gene. V gave up 3 bases and J gave up 3 bases; unmatched junction bases: 5. This CDR3 spans 15 amino acids. Written as DNA, the CDR3 is TGTGCCAGCAGCTTTATCAGGGGGCTAACAGATACGCAGTATTTT. It encodes CASSFIRGLTDTQYF.

This clone turned up a few times. The chain joins TRBV7-9 to TRBJ1-5, with D unclear. The germline gives CDR1 SEHNR, CDR2 FQNEAQ (reference sequence). The CDR3 loop spans 14 amino acids. V lost 3 bases, J lost 8 bases, and 14 bases lay in between. The CDR3 loop reads CASSLANVLKPQHF. The DNA for the CDR3 is TGTGCCAGCAGCTTGGCAAATGTACTGAAGCCCCAGCATTTT. Variable domain in full (rest from reference TRBV7-9 and TRBJ1-5): DTGVSQNPRHKITKRGQNVTFRCDPISEHNRLYWYRQTLGQGPEFLTYFQNEAQLEKSRLLSDRFSAERPKGSFSTLEIQRTEQGDSAMYLCASSLANVLKPQHFGDGTRLSIL.

The chain recombines TRBV30 with TRBJ1-4; D gene unclear. Trimming pared 2 bases from V and 8 bases from J, leaving 6 bases between. The germline CDR1 and CDR2 sequences are GTSNPN and SVGIG (reference sequence). CDR3 size: 11 residues. DNA of the CDR3: TGTGCCTGGAGTAGGGCGGAAAAACTGTTTTTT. This translates into CAWSRAEKLFF.

This clone was seen only once. V is TRBV6-5 and J is TRBJ1-1; D is ambiguous. CDR1 MNHEY and CDR2 SVGAGI come from the germline V gene. The CDR3 covers 13 residues. The germline V and J ends were trimmed by 2 bases and 4 bases, with 8 bases remaining between them. CDR3 sequence (DNA): TGTGCCAGCAGTTACGGGGATGCCACTGAAGCTTTCTTT. Translated: CASSYGDATEAFF.

A single count supports this clone. This chain links TRBV6-5 with TRBJ2-7, with 7 bases matching TRBD1. V dropped 6 bases and J dropped 2; count of bases not matched to a gene: 4. The germline V gene encodes CDR1 MNHEY and CDR2 SVGAGI. The CDR3 extends over 13 amino acids. CDR3 loop: CASSRDSAYEQYF. Written as DNA, the CDR3 is TGTGCCAGCAGCCGGGACAGCGCCTACGAGCAGTACTTC.

This clone appeared once. V usage is TRBV29-1 and J usage is TRBJ1-5, with 11 bases identical to TRBD1. V lost 7 bases to trimming and J lost 6 bases; unmatched junction nucleotides: 5. The CDR3 runs 13 residues. The V gene's germline CDR1 is SQVTM and CDR2 ANQGSEA. The chain's CDR3 is CSAGQGAGQPQHF. The DNA of the CDR3 is TGCAGCGCCGGACAGGGGGCTGGTCAGCCCCAGCATTTT.

The chain employs TRBV30 and TRBJ1-2; D is unresolved. This CDR3 is built from 12 residues. Germline-derived CDR1 and CDR2 are GTSNPN and SVGIG (reference sequence). Trimming removed 1 base from V and 2 bases from J, with 5 bases in between. The CDR3 nucleotides are TGTGCCTGGAGTGGACAAAACTATGGCTACACCTTC. Its translation is CAWSGQNYGYTF. Using reference TRBV30 and TRBJ1-2 for the parts outside the CDR3, the full variable domain is SQTIHQWPATLVQPVGSPLSLECTVEGTSNPNLYWYRQAAGRGLQLLFYSVGIGQISSEVPQNLSASRPQDRQFILSSKKLLLSDSGFYLCAWSGQNYGYTFGSGTRLTVV.

V is TRBV5-1 and J is TRBJ2-2; D is possibly TRBD2 (6 bases). Trimming left V 4 bases short and J 6 bases short, with 22 bases between. The CDR3 is 17 residues long. Germline CDR1 is SGHRS and CDR2 is YFSETQ. This CDR3 reads CASSPSGVAGRAGELFF. CDR3 nucleotides: TGCGCCAGCAGCCCCTCCGGAGTCGCGGGGCGCGCCGGGGAGCTGTTTTTT.

The V gene is TRBV6-5, the J gene TRBJ2-4; possibly TRBD1 for D (5 bases). The CDR3 runs to 15 residues. Germline CDR1 reads MNHEY; CDR2 reads SVGAGI. Deletions cut 2 bases from V and 7 bases from J, with 15 bases between. The CDR3 bases are TGTGCCAGCAGTTACGACAGCCAATTCGGGAACATTCAGTACTTC. Translated, it gives CASSYDSQFGNIQYF.

V gene TRBV25-1 combines with J gene TRBJ2-1; 7 bases align to TRBD2. The germline gives CDR1 MGHDK, CDR2 SYGVNS. The ends lost 5 bases at V and 4 bases at J; junction bases unmatched: 5. This CDR3 contains 14 residues. CDR3 residues: CASSPSGNYNEQFF. CDR3 DNA: TGTGCCAGCAGTCCCAGCGGGAATTACAATGAGCAGTTCTTC.

This clone was found a few times. The chain joins TRBV6-6 to TRBJ1-1; D is uncertain. The V end lost 1 base, the J end lost 10 bases, and 7 bases lay between the germline ends. In germline, CDR1 is MNHNY, CDR2 SVGAGI (reference sequence). The CDR3 length is 11 residues. The CDR3 sequence: CASSYFEGAFF. The CDR3 coding sequence is TGTGCCAGCAGTTACTTTGAGGGAGCTTTCTTT.

V is TRBV28 and J is TRBJ2-1; 8 bases are shared with TRBD2. Germline CDR1 MDHEN, CDR2 SYDVKM. CDR3 length: 15 amino acids. The junction had 6 bases not matched to a gene; V was cut back by 4 bases and J by 4 bases. CDR3 sequence reads: CASSSGASGYNEQFF. The CDR3, as DNA: TGTGCCAGCAGTTCTGGGGCTAGCGGGTACAATGAGCAGTTCTTC.

The chain couples TRBV19 to TRBJ2-7, with 11 bases lining up with TRBD2. Germline loops: CDR1 LNHDA, CDR2 SQIVND (reference sequence). With 5 bases clipped from V and 3 bases from J, the junction kept 12 bases outside the gene matches. This CDR3 comprises 17 residues. CDR3 amino acids: CASSPLLALAGDYEQYF. The CDR3 DNA reads as TGTGCCAGTAGTCCCCTCCTCGCACTAGCGGGGGACTACGAGCAGTACTTC.

V and J are TRBV15 and TRBJ2-1; D gene uncertain. The germline gives CDR1 LNHNV, CDR2 YYDKDF (reference sequence). The V gene lost 4 bases and the J gene lost 7 bases, with 8 bases spanning the gap. The CDR3 length is 12 residues. CDR3 DNA: TGTGCCACCAGCAAATGGTTAAATGAGCAGTTCTTC. It translates to CATSKWLNEQFF.

This rearrangement joins TRBV2 to TRBJ1-2, with D hard to call. The CDR3 runs to 13 residues. The germline V and J ends were trimmed by 6 bases and 2 bases, with 10 bases remaining between them. CDR1 SNHLY and CDR2 FYNNEI come from the germline V gene. The CDR3, as DNA: TGTGCCAGCAGACGATTGGTGAACTATGGCTACACCTTC. It codes for CASRRLVNYGYTF.

Comment on this clone: The limits of the CDR3 on the DNA are not certain, so only TCRdb's listed CDR3 is given. The V gene is TRBV19, the J gene TRBJ1-1. The CDR3 spans 13 amino acids, including both terminal residues. Germline V gene lookup returns CDR1 LNHDA and CDR2 SQIVND (reference sequence). The CDR3 reads CASSSSGGTEAFF.

The chain links TRBV29-1 to TRBJ1-1, with 7 bases fitting TRBD1. The CDR3 has 14 residues. V was clipped by 3 bases and J by 1 base; unmatched bases: 5. Per germline, CDR1 SQVTM and CDR2 ANQGSEA. CDR3 region: CSVDRGFENTEAFF. The CDR3 bases are TGCAGCGTTGACAGGGGGTTTGAGAACACTGAAGCTTTCTTT.

The chain has TRBV27 and TRBJ2-4; 8 nucleotides line up with TRBD2. V lost 5 bases, J lost 0 bases, and 9 bases stayed unmatched. Per germline, CDR1 MNHEY and CDR2 SMNVEV (reference sequence). This CDR3 comprises 17 residues. CDR3 loop: CASSPTGGKVAKNIQYF. In DNA, the CDR3 is TGTGCCAGCAGTCCCACGGGAGGGAAGGTAGCCAAAAACATTCAGTACTTC.

The chain employs TRBV27 and TRBJ1-2; the D gene is possibly TRBD1 (6 bases). V shed 5 bases and J shed 10 bases, with 17 bases lying between them. This CDR3 is 13 amino acids long. Per the germline V gene, CDR1 is MNHEY and CDR2 is SMNVEV (reference sequence). As DNA, the CDR3 is TGTGCCAGCAGTCCGGGGGCCTTCGCTAACTACACCTTC. Encoded protein: CASSPGAFANYTF.